This T cell receptor (beta chain) was recorded in a study of post-analysis software for immune sequencing data. General study results and limits: Compared with controls, patients had more of about five TRBV segments, including TRBV5-6, TRBV5-1 and TRBV20-1. Batch-mates among the samples co-clustered strongly by F measure. Compared against controls, patients with multiple sclerosis displayed significantly lower normalized Chao1 diversity.

The CDR3 consists of 18 residues. The ends were cut back, 6 bases at V and 0 bases at J, with 18 bases in the middle. The TCR beta cDNA libraries carried unique molecular identifiers. TCRdb recomputed calls from the PCR reads with MiXCR, one row per CDR3 protein. The data contain 740,000 or so distinct CDR3 sequences, approximately 53% of them singletons. To note about this clonotype: Its antigen is not identified.

Material for sequencing was blood. The source is a girl aged 5 to 17 with multiple sclerosis. The chain joins TRBV12-3 or TRBV12-4 to TRBJ1-6, with D maybe TRBD1 (6 bases). The DNA for the CDR3 is TGTGCCAGCAGACCGGGACAAGGGGCTAGCTCCTATAATTCACCCCTCCACTTT. Its protein product is CASRPGQGASSYNSPLHF.